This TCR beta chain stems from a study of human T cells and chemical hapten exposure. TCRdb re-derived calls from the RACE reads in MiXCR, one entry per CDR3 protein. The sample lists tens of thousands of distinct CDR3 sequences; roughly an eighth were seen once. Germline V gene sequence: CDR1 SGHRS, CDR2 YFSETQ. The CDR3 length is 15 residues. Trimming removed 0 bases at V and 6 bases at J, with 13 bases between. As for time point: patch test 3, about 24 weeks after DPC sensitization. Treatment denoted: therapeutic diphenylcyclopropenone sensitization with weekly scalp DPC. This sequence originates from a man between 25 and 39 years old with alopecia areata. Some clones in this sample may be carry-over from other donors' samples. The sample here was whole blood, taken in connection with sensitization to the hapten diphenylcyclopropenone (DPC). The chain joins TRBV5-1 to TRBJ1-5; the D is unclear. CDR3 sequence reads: CASSLASGQSQPQHF. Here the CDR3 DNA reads TGCGCCAGCAGCTTGGCCTCTGGGCAGAGTCAGCCCCAGCATTTT.